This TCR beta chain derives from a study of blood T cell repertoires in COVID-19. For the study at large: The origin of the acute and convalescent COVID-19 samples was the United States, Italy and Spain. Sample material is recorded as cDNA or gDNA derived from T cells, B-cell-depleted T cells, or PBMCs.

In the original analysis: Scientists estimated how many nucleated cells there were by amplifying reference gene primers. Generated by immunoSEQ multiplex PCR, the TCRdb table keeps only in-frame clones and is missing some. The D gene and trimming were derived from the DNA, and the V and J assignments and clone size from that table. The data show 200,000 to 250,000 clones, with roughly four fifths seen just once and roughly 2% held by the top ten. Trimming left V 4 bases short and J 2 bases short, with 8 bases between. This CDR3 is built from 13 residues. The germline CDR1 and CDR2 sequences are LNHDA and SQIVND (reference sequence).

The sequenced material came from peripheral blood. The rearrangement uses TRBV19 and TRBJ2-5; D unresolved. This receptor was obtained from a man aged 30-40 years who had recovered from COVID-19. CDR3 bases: TGTGCCAGTAGTAGGAACAGTCAAGAGACCCAGTACTTC. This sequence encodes CASSRNSQETQYF. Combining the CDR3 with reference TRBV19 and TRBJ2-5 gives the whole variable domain DGGITQSPKYLFRKEGQNVTLSCEQNLNHDAMYWYRQDPGQGLRLIYYSQIVNDFQKGDIAEGYSVSREKKESFPLTVTSAQKNPTAFYLCASSRNSQETQYFGPGTRLLVL.